This TCR beta chain stems from a study of CD4 T cells in relation to SARS-CoV-2 and coronaviruses. Unexposed donor CD4+ T cells date from 2011-2018, before the COVID-19 pandemic. Isolation of CD4+ T cells took place after about 9 days in culture. Unexposed-donor CD4+ T cells were probed with SARS-CoV-2 S/N and four cold-coronavirus spikes, cells permitting. Whole-study findings and limits: SARS-CoV-2-driven expansion was significantly weaker in crossreactive than monoreactive clones.

The CDR3 consists of 14 residues. CDR1 is SEHNR, CDR2 FQNEAQ, per germline (reference sequence). Trimming cost V 0 bases and J 2 bases, with 6 bases left between them. Method: immunoSEQ multiplex PCR; TCRdb's copy keeps in-frame clones and lacks some. The sample lists 20,000 to 25,000 clones, approximately 68% occurring once. Points on this clone: Its antigen is not known.

V gene TRBV7-9 combines with J gene TRBJ2-3; D unclear. This receptor was identified in a human donor in good health. Sequenced input: CD4+ T cells from PBMCs, cultured in vitro. CDR3 sequence reads: CASSLAPNTDTQYF. In DNA form, the CDR3 reads TGTGCCAGCAGCTTAGCGCCTAACACAGATACGCAGTATTTT.